This T cell receptor (beta chain) stems from a study of cytomegalovirus exposure and HLA in healthy donors. In the study overall: An early release of data contained tens of millions of unique TCRs, which came from HLA-typed donors.

In the case of this clone: Its target is unknown.

PCR was performed using 60 Vbeta and 13 Jbeta primers. TCRdb's table, derived via immunoSEQ multiplex PCR, lists solely in-frame clones and lacks some. The sample lists some 160,000 clones, more than 70% occurring once. J gave up 4 bases and V 2 bases, and 7 bases lay outside the gene matches. The V gene's germline CDR1 is KGHSH and CDR2 LQKENI. CDR3 length equals 17 residues. Whole-study results and caveats: Researchers counted approximately 160 TCR beta chains as cytomegalovirus-associated.

This TCR was recovered from a male donor in good health and CMV-seropositive. The sequenced material came from PBMCs. This chain connects TRBV18 to TRBJ2-5, with 13 nucleotides matching TRBD2. The CDR3 DNA reads TGTGCCAGCTCACCAGGACTAGCGGGAGTCGGGTTAGAGACCCAGTACTTC. This codes for CASSPGLAGVGLETQYF.